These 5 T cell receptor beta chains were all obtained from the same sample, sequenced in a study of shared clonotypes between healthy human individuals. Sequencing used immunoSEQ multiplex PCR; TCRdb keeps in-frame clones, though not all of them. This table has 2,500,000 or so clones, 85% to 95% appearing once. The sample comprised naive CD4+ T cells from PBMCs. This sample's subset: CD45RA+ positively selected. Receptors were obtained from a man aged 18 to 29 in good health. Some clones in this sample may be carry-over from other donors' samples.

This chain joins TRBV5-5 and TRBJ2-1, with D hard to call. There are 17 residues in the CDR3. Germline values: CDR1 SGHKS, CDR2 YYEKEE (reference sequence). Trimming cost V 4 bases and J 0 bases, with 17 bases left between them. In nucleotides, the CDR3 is TGTGCCAGCAGCCTGGATTTCGGCTATAGCTCCTACAATGAGCAGTTCTTC. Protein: CASSLDFGYSSYNEQFF. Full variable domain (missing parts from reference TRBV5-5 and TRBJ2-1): DAGVTQSPTHLIKTRGQQVTLRCSPISGHKSVSWYQQVLGQGPQFIFQYYEKEERGRGNFPDRFSARQFPNYSSELNVNALLLGDSALYLCASSLDFGYSSYNEQFFGPGTRLTVL.

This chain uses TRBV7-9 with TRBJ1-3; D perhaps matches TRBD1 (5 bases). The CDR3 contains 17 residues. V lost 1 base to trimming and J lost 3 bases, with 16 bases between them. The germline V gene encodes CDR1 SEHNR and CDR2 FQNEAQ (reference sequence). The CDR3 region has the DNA TGTGCCAGCAGCTTAGTACAGGCGGCCTTATATGGAAACACCATATATTTT. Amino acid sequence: CASSLVQAALYGNTIYF. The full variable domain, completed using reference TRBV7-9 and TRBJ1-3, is DTGVSQNPRHKITKRGQNVTFRCDPISEHNRLYWYRQTLGQGPEFLTYFQNEAQLEKSRLLSDRFSAERPKGSFSTLEIQRTEQGDSAMYLCASSLVQAALYGNTIYFGEGSWLTVV.

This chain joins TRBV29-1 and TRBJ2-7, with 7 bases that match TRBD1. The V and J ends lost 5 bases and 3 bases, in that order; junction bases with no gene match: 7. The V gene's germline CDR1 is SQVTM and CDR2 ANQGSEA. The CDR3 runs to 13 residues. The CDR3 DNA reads TGCAGCGTTAGCTGGGACAGCCTCTACGAGCAGTACTTC. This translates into CSVSWDSLYEQYF.

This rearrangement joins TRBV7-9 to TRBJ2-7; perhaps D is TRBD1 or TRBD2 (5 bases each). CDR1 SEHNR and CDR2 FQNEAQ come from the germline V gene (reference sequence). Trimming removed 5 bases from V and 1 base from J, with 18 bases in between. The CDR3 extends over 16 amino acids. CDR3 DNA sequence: TGTGCCAGCAGCCTACGTGGCAGGGAGCATTCCTACGAGCAGTACTTC. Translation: CASSLRGREHSYEQYF.

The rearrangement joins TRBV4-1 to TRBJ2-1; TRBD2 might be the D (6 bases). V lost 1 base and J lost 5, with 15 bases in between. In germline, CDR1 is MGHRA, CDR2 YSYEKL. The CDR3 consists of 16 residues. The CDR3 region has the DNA TGCGCCAGCAGCCAAGGAGGGACTCGTCCCAACAATGAGCAGTTCTTC. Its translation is CASSQGGTRPNNEQFF.